This T cell receptor (beta chain) was documented in a study of OX40 agonist ivuxolimab in advanced cancers. Study-level points and caveats: At 0.1 to 3.0 mg/kg and by week 6, CD4+ and CD8+ T cells in the blood had expanded clonally.

The repertoire was sequenced with immunoSEQ multiplex PCR; TCRdb's copy has only in-frame clones and lacks some. The repertoire includes approximately 10,000 clones, about three quarters of them detected once, and over 25% sits in the top ten. The germline CDR1 and CDR2 sequences are MDHEN and SYDVKM. The CDR3 has 15 amino acids. V was clipped by 8 bases and J by 1 base, with 17 bases between them. As to this clone: What it binds is not known.

The material sequenced was CD4+ or CD8+ T cells sorted from blood, taken in a trial of the OX40 agonist ivuxolimab. This receptor was identified in an adult with an advanced solid tumor such as melanoma, head and neck, liver or kidney cancer. The genes are TRBV28 and TRBJ1-1; D is perhaps TRBD1 (5 bases). CDR3 sequence reads: CASLGAAGGNTEAFF. As DNA, the CDR3 is TGTGCCAGCCTAGGGGCAGCCGGGGGGAACACTGAAGCTTTCTTT.